The sequence of this T cell receptor (beta chain) was determined in a study of tumor and adjacent non-tumor tissue in lung cancer. Study-level background: Histology: 12 adenocarcinoma, a couple of squamous cell carcinoma, 1 small cell lung cancer. The patients, roughly 9 men and 4 to 6 women, were roughly 30 to 80 with stage I to III disease. General observations from the study: Top 100 clones took a larger repertoire share in normal lung.

Counting both end residues, the CDR3 totals 13 amino acids. CDR1 is DFQATT, CDR2 SNEGSKA, per germline (reference sequence). A modified ARM-PCR protocol with three rounds of nested PCR amplified TCRbeta. TCRdb processed the multiplex PCR reads anew with MiXCR; each CDR3 protein has one entry. The table lists over 60,000 distinct CDR3 sequences, around 73% of them singletons. As for this clonotype: The target antigen is unknown. The CDR3 does not end in the conserved phenylalanine or tryptophan, so this is likely a read error. The DNA is omitted, as the CDR3 cannot be located on it reliably, and the CDR3 follows TCRdb's listing.

RNA was extracted from bulk tissue without any cell sorting. The sample was lung tumor tissue. The rearrangement joins TRBV20-1 to TRBJ2-7; TRBD2 is the table's D call, not checked against the DNA. The receptor was isolated from a man aged 55 to 69 with non-small cell lung cancer. The CDR3 sequence is CSGLAENSYEQHI.